One sample yielded the 25 T cell receptor beta chains listed below, sequenced in a study of T cell responses to AZD1222 COVID-19 vaccine. This table comes from immunoSEQ multiplex PCR, and its TCRdb copy is limited to in-frame clones, with some not included. The sample comprises some 130,000 clones, 80% to 90% of which are singletons, and under 9% rests with the top ten. The material was peripheral blood, obtained on day 0 of AZD1222 vaccination. All receptors come from an adult in good health.

The chain carries TRBV7-3 and TRBJ2-1; D is uncertain. V was clipped by 2 bases and J by 7 bases, with 9 bases between them. Germline V lookup: CDR1 SGHTA, CDR2 FQGTGA. CDR3 length: 13 residues. The CDR3: CASSLGPRNEQFF. The CDR3 bases are TGTGCCAGCAGCTTAGGACCTAGGAATGAGCAGTTCTTC.

V and J are TRBV18 and TRBJ1-1; 12 bases are shared with TRBD1. V lost 4 bases and J lost 1; bases outside the gene matches: 4. The CDR3 is 16 residues long. Germline V lookup: CDR1 KGHSH, CDR2 LQKENI. CDR3 residues: CASSLGTGGPNTEAFF. CDR3 in DNA: TGTGCCAGCTCACTCGGGACAGGGGGCCCGAACACTGAAGCTTTCTTT.

CDR3 protein: CASRNAGLDGYTF. CDR3 nucleotides: TGTGCCAGCAGAAACGCGGGGTTAGATGGCTACACCTTC. The rearrangement uses TRBV6-5 and TRBJ1-2; the D is unclear. The length of the CDR3 is 13 residues. Germline V gene sequence: CDR1 MNHEY, CDR2 SVGAGI. Trimming took off 6 bases at V and 6 bases at J, with 14 bases between the two ends.

The J gene is TRBJ2-7, the V gene TRBV3-1 (or the pseudogene TRBV3-2), with D possibly being TRBD2 (6 bases). Germline CDR1 is LGHDT and CDR2 is YNNKEL (reference sequence). CDR3 size: 15 residues. Between the trimmed V and J ends, which lost 0 bases and 3 bases, there was a span of 12 bases. In nucleotides, the CDR3 is TGTGCCAGCAGCCAAGATACACTAGCTAGCTACGAGCAGTACTTC. This gives the protein CASSQDTLASYEQYF.

The chain carries TRBV19 and TRBJ2-2; TRBD2 aligns across 14 bases. Germline V gives CDR1 LNHDA, CDR2 SQIVND (reference sequence). This CDR3 comprises 19 residues. V shed 7 bases, J shed 1 base, and the junction held 11 bases outside the gene matches. CDR3 nucleotides: TGTGCCAGTATACCAAGGACTAGCGGGAGGACGTTGAACACCGGGGAGCTGTTTTTT. Protein product: CASIPRTSGRTLNTGELFF. Drawing the rest from reference TRBV19 and TRBJ2-2, the complete variable domain is DGGITQSPKYLFRKEGQNVTLSCEQNLNHDAMYWYRQDPGQGLRLIYYSQIVNDFQKGDIAEGYSVSREKKESFPLTVTSAQKNPTAFYLCASIPRTSGRTLNTGELFFGEGSRLTVL.

The V gene is TRBV29-1, the J gene TRBJ1-2; D is ambiguous. Germline CDR1 and CDR2: SQVTM and ANQGSEA. V lost 4 bases and J lost 3, with 12 bases in between. The CDR3 runs 13 residues. CDR3 DNA: TGCAGCGTTGGTCGCGGTCAGGACTATGGCTACACCTTC. It translates to CSVGRGQDYGYTF.

The J gene is TRBJ1-2, the V gene TRBV7-2; D remains ambiguous. The CDR3 extends over 14 amino acids. The ends were cut back, 5 bases at V and 4 bases at J, with 14 bases in the middle. CDR1 SGHTA and CDR2 FQGNSA come from the germline V gene. The CDR3 DNA is TGTGCCAGCAGCGGGATGCCAGGCGGCTATGGCTACACCTTC. Protein sequence: CASSGMPGGYGYTF.

CDR3 nucleotides: TGTGCCAGCAGTGAAGCCTCACTAGTCGGGATCGAGACCCAGTACTTC. Translated: CASSEASLVGIETQYF. This sequence joins TRBV2 and TRBJ2-5; D may be TRBD2 (5 bases). V shed 0 bases and J shed 5 bases, with 16 bases lying between them. This CDR3 is 16 amino acids long. Germline V lookup: CDR1 SNHLY, CDR2 FYNNEI.

The chain links TRBV7-6 to TRBJ2-3; 12 positions match TRBD2. Trimming took 2 bases from V and 3 from J; bases not matched to a gene: 0. CDR1 is SGHVS and CDR2 is FNYEAQ in the germline V gene. This CDR3 comprises 15 residues. The CDR3 region is CASSLLAGGTDTQYF. The CDR3 nucleotides read TGTGCCAGCAGCTTACTAGCGGGAGGGACAGATACGCAGTATTTT.

The V gene is TRBV9, the J gene TRBJ2-1; 9 bases are shared with TRBD2. After removal of 0 bases from V and 2 bases from J, the junction contained 15 bases not matched to a gene. The CDR3 runs to 20 residues. Germline CDR1 is SGDLS and CDR2 is YYNGEE. Written as DNA, the CDR3 is TGTGCCAGCAGCGTAGCTCCAAGCGGGAGGTCCAATATAGCCTACAATGAGCAGTTCTTC. It is translated as CASSVAPSGRSNIAYNEQFF.

This chain links TRBV19 with TRBJ1-5, with D tentatively TRBD1 (6 bases). CDR1 and CDR2 from the germline V gene are LNHDA and SQIVND (reference sequence). The CDR3 contains 14 residues. V shed 3 bases and J shed 6 bases, with 12 bases lying between them. This CDR3 is CASSIGQSGQPQHF. The CDR3 region has the DNA TGTGCCAGTAGTATCGGACAGTCGGGTCAGCCCCAGCATTTT.

V and J are TRBV6-6 and TRBJ2-7; tentative D call: TRBD1 (6 bases). The ends were cut back, 0 bases at V and 0 bases at J, with 9 bases in the middle. The CDR3 totals 15 residues. Germline V gene data show CDR1 as MNHNY and CDR2 as SVGAGI (reference sequence). This CDR3 reads CASSYSRTASYEQYF. Here the CDR3 DNA reads TGTGCCAGCAGTTACTCAAGGACAGCCTCCTACGAGCAGTACTTC.

The chain couples TRBV6-6 to TRBJ2-7; 7 bases line up with TRBD1. The germline V gene has CDR1 MNHNY and CDR2 SVGAGI (reference sequence). The CDR3 totals 14 residues. V was pared by 7 bases and J by 4 bases, with 10 bases of the junction left unmatched. The CDR3: CASTRQTGNYEQYF. The CDR3 DNA sequence: TGTGCCAGCACAAGGCAGACAGGGAATTACGAGCAGTACTTC.

The rearrangement links TRBV28 to TRBJ2-3; TRBD2 aligns across 9 bases. V gave up 3 bases and J gave up 4 bases; unmatched junction bases: 5. Looked up from germline, CDR1 is MDHEN and CDR2 is SYDVKM. The CDR3 extends over 15 amino acids. The CDR3 DNA is TGTGCCAGCAGTTTGCCGGGACTAGCTGCAGATACGCAGTATTTT. This gives the protein CASSLPGLAADTQYF. Filled out from reference TRBV28 and TRBJ2-3, the complete variable domain reads DVKVTQSSRYLVKRTGEKVFLECVQDMDHENMFWYRQDPGLGLRLIYFSYDVKMKEKGDIPEGYSVSREKKERFSLILESASTNQTSMYLCASSLPGLAADTQYFGPGTRLTVL.

This clone was detected once. The chain links TRBV5-6 to TRBJ2-3; 7 positions match TRBD1. The CDR3 covers 15 residues. The germline gives CDR1 SGHDT, CDR2 YYEEEE. J gave up 1 base and V 4 bases, and 6 bases lay outside the gene matches. The CDR3: CASSRDRKGTDTQYF. The CDR3 DNA follows: TGTGCCAGCAGCAGGGACAGAAAAGGCACAGATACGCAGTATTTT.

This clone was picked up one time. The rearrangement joins TRBV2 to TRBJ2-3; TRBD1 might be the D (5 bases). CDR1 and CDR2 (germline): SNHLY, FYNNEI. The CDR3 is 16 amino acids. The V end was cut by 3 bases, the J end by 2 bases, with 15 bases between. The CDR3 loop is CASSEGRALYTDTQYF. The CDR3 nucleotides are TGTGCCAGCAGTGAGGGCAGGGCCCTTTACACAGATACGCAGTATTTT.

The chain combines TRBV14 with TRBJ2-2; D may be TRBD2 (6 bases). From germline, CDR1 is SGHDN and CDR2 FVKESK. CDR3 size: 14 residues. V lost 4 bases and J 4 bases, leaving 10 bases between the germline ends. The CDR3 sequence is CASSRGAGTGELFF. CDR3 nucleotide sequence: TGTGCCAGCAGCCGCGGAGCGGGCACCGGGGAGCTGTTTTTT.

V and J are TRBV18 and TRBJ2-5, with 14 bases lining up with TRBD2. V gave up 1 base and J gave up 5 bases; unmatched junction bases: 9. The CDR3 loop spans 18 amino acids. In germline, CDR1 is KGHSH, CDR2 LQKENI. CDR3 in DNA: TGTGCCAGCTCACCACGCAAACCGGGACTAGCGGGAGTGGAGACCCAGTACTTC. It codes for CASSPRKPGLAGVETQYF.

This chain uses TRBV7-2 with TRBJ2-5; D perhaps matches TRBD1 (6 bases). Per germline, CDR1 SGHTA and CDR2 FQGNSA. The CDR3 covers 16 residues. V was clipped by 1 base and J by 5 bases, with 17 bases between them. As DNA, the CDR3 is TGTGCCAGCAGCTTAGATTTTAACAGGGCGCGGGAGACCCAGTACTTC. Protein: CASSLDFNRARETQYF.

The chain has TRBV28 and TRBJ1-4, with D tentatively TRBD1 (6 bases). Germline CDR1 is MDHEN and CDR2 is SYDVKM. CDR3 length: 12 amino acids. Trimming removed 7 bases from V and 7 bases from J, with 10 bases in between. CDR3 coding DNA: TGTGCCAGCAAACAGGGCGCTGAAAAACTGTTTTTT. It encodes CASKQGAEKLFF.

The chain recombines TRBV18 with TRBJ2-1; TRBD2 aligns across 15 bases. This CDR3 contains 17 residues. Germline CDR1 is KGHSH and CDR2 is LQKENI. J lost 8 bases, V lost 3 bases, and 8 bases had no gene match. Here the CDR3 DNA reads TGTGCCAGCTCACCTTTGGGACTAGCGGGAGGCGTTGATGAGCAGTTCTTC. Its protein product is CASSPLGLAGGVDEQFF.

The rearrangement links TRBV4-2 to TRBJ1-1; 8 positions agree with TRBD1. This CDR3 region has 15 residues. Germline V gives CDR1 LGHNA, CDR2 YNFKEQ. Trimming removed 4 bases from V and 6 bases from J; junction bases left unmatched: 10. The CDR3 reads CASSRVDRGSPEAFF. CDR3 nucleotides: TGTGCCAGCAGCCGCGTCGACAGGGGAAGTCCTGAAGCTTTCTTT.

The chain is built from TRBV7-9 and TRBJ2-7, with TRBD2 identical over 13 bases. In germline, CDR1 is SEHNR, CDR2 FQNEAQ (reference sequence). This CDR3 spans 16 amino acids. The junction had 4 bases not matched to a gene; V was cut back by 5 bases and J by 0 bases. DNA for the CDR3: TGTGCCAGCAGCGCCCGGACTAGCGGGAGCTCCTACGAGCAGTACTTC. Protein product: CASSARTSGSSYEQYF.

The gene calls are TRBV28 and TRBJ1-6; D is unresolved. V was cut by 5 bases and J by 0 bases, with 11 bases left in between. Germline CDR1 is MDHEN and CDR2 is SYDVKM. CDR3 length equals 16 residues. The CDR3 coding sequence is TGTGCCAGCAGTCCCTCACTGAGCTCCTATAATTCACCCCTCCACTTT. Protein sequence: CASSPSLSSYNSPLHF.

The genes are TRBV11-2 and TRBJ2-7; no firm D call. Germline CDR1 is SGHAT and CDR2 is FQNNGV. Trimming removed 1 base from V and 1 base from J, with 8 bases in between. The CDR3 has 14 residues. The CDR3: CASSLGPFSYEQYF. Written as DNA, the CDR3 is TGTGCCAGCAGCTTAGGCCCCTTTTCCTACGAGCAGTACTTC. Full variable domain (rest looked up from reference TRBV11-2 and TRBJ2-7): EAGVAQSPRYKIIEKRQSVAFWCNPISGHATLYWYQQILGQGPKLLIQFQNNGVVDDSQLPKDRFSAERLKGVDSTLKIQPAKLEDSAVYLCASSLGPFSYEQYFGPGTRLTVT.